This is a list of T cell receptor beta chains from one sample in a study of low-dose radiotherapy and immunotherapy resistance in tumors. TCRdb re-analysed the reads in MiXCR, keeping a single row per CDR3 protein. The sample contains 100,000 or so distinct CDR3 sequences, around 21% of which appear only once. This sample comprised PBMCs, obtained after low-dose radiotherapy plus immunotherapy. These receptors all come from a male donor with prostate cancer. The CDR3 runs from the conserved cysteine through the conserved F or W. D genes are given only for firm matches. The size of a clone is reported for some rows only, either as once, few or many, or as a class for expanded clones.

V	J	D	size	DNA	CDR3
TRBV10-3	TRBJ2-7	TRBD2	.	TGTGCCATCAGTGAGTCTCTCATGTTGCTAGCGGGAAGGTCCTACGAGCAGTACTTC	CAISESLMLLAGRSYEQYF
TRBV20-1	TRBJ2-7	TRBD1	many	TGCAGTGCTAGACCCCCCGGGGACAGGGGAGGCGAGCAGTACTTC	CSARPPGDRGGEQYF
TRBV5-1	TRBJ2-2	.	many	TGCGCCAGCAGTTTTGACACGAACACCGGGGAGCTGTTTTTT	CASSFDTNTGELFF
TRBV10-3	TRBJ2-2	TRBD2	many	TGTGCCATACTAGCGGGGGGACCCGGGGAGCTGTTTTTT	CAILAGGPGELFF
TRBV5-1	TRBJ2-4	TRBD2	many	TGCGCCAGCAGCCTACGCGCGGGGGGGGACCAAGCCAAAAACATTCAGTACTTC	CASSLRAGGDQAKNIQYF
TRBV14	TRBJ2-1	.	many	TGTGCCAGCAGCAAGGAGGTGGGCTCCTACAATGAGCAGTTCTTC	CASSKEVGSYNEQFF
TRBV11-2	TRBJ2-6	.	.	TGTGCCAGCATCCCTTTAGCGCGGCCCTCTGGGGCCAACGTCCTGACTTTC	CASIPLARPSGANVLTF
TRBV20-1	TRBJ1-6	.	many	TGCAGTGCCTCTATAACCGAGGGGGATTCACCCCTCCACTTT	CSASITEGDSPLHF
TRBV5-1	TRBJ1-5	.	many	TGCGCCAGCAGCTTGGCGGGGGATCAGCCCCAGCATTTT	CASSLAGDQPQHF
TRBV7-8	TRBJ2-3	.	many	TGTGCCAGCAGCTCCTGGGGCACAGATACGCAGTATTTT	CASSSWGTDTQYF
TRBV7-6	TRBJ1-1	.	many	TGTGCCAGCAGCCCCACCCCGGGGAGTAACACTGAAGCTTTCTTT	CASSPTPGSNTEAFF
TRBV5-6	TRBJ1-2	TRBD1	many	TGTGCCAGCAGCCCGGGACAGAAAAGATGGGACTATGGCTACACCTTC	CASSPGQKRWDYGYTF
TRBV6-6	TRBJ2-7	.	many	TGTGCCAGCAGTTCCTTGCCCCCTCGAGTGGGGAGCTCCTACGAGCAGTACTTC	CASSSLPPRVGSSYEQYF
TRBV5-1	TRBJ2-1	TRBD2	few	TGCGCCAGCAGCCAGACTAGCGGGGGGCCAAGGGATGAGCAGTTCTTC	CASSQTSGGPRDEQFF
TRBV12-3/TRBV12-4	TRBJ1-2	.	.	TGTGCCAGCAGTTTCGACAGAGGAAGGTCGAGCTACACCTTC	CASSFDRGRSSYTF
TRBV20-1	TRBJ2-1	.	many	TGCAGTGCTAGAGAGCGGCGGTCGCCGGAGGAGCAGTTCTTC	CSARERRSPEEQFF
TRBV5-1	TRBJ2-2	TRBD1	.	TGCGCCAGCAGCGGGGACAGGGCGCTCAACACCGGGGAGCTGTTTTTT	CASSGDRALNTGELFF
TRBV20-1	TRBJ2-7	.	many	TGCAGTGCTAGAGATCTCCTGGGGGGGGCGAGGAACGAGCAGTACTTC	CSARDLLGGARNEQYF
TRBV9	TRBJ1-3	.	many	TGTGCCAGCAGCGTAGAAGGCAGGATCTCTGGAAACACCATATATTTT	CASSVEGRISGNTIYF
TRBV9	TRBJ2-1	.	many	TGTGCCAGCAGCCCCCGGGACCGATCCTACAATGAGCAGTTCTTC	CASSPRDRSYNEQFF
TRBV18	TRBJ1-5	TRBD1	many	TGTGCCAGCTCACCACGGGACAGGGGATACGATCAGCCCCAGCATTTT	CASSPRDRGYDQPQHF
TRBV18	TRBJ1-1	.	many	TGTGCCAGCTCACCACCCTTATCCAGGGGCACTGAAGCTTTCTTT	CASSPPLSRGTEAFF
TRBV7-9	TRBJ2-5	TRBD2	many	TGTGCCAGCAGCACTAGCGGCCTGGGGGAGACCCAGTACTTC	CASSTSGLGETQYF
TRBV6-1	TRBJ2-1	.	.	TGTGCCAGCACCCTCCAAGGCCAATACAATGAGCAGTTCTTC	CASTLQGQYNEQFF
TRBV5-1	TRBJ2-7	TRBD2	few	TGCGCCAGCAGCCCGGGGGGAGCGGGAATAACCTACGAGCAGTACTTC	CASSPGGAGITYEQYF
TRBV5-4	TRBJ2-7	.	.	TGTGCCAGCAGCTACACCGGGACAATCCCGGGGGAGCAGTACTTC	CASSYTGTIPGEQYF
TRBV5-6	TRBJ2-5	.	many	TGTGCCAGCAGCTTCCGGCCCCGGGAGACCCAGTACTTC	CASSFRPRETQYF
TRBV20-1	TRBJ1-6	.	many	TGCAGTGCTAGTGCTTCGGACCCCTATAATTCACCCCTCCACTTT	CSASASDPYNSPLHF
TRBV2	TRBJ2-7	.	many	TGTGCCAGCAGCTCCGACACGACCTACGAGCAGTACTTC	CASSSDTTYEQYF
TRBV27	TRBJ2-7	.	many	TGTGCCAGCAGTTTATGGTCAGACCCCTTGTCCCAATACGAGCAGTACTTC	CASSLWSDPLSQYEQYF
TRBV20-1	TRBJ2-3	.	many	TGCAGTGCTACCACTAGTGCCTCCACAGATACGCAGTATTTT	CSATTSASTDTQYF